These T cell receptor beta chains were read from a single sample in a study of blood T cell repertoires in COVID-19. Method: immunoSEQ multiplex PCR; TCRdb's copy keeps in-frame clones and lacks some. Of roughly 380,000 clones listed, about 90% were seen once; the top ten hold 1% to 1.5%. The sample was PBMCs or T cells enriched from blood (not recorded which). All receptors derive from a man younger than 45 who had recovered from COVID-19. Each CDR3 is given without its conserved first and last residue.

v_call | cdr3_length | cdr3_aa
TRBV7-9 | 12 | ASSRGEGNYGYT
TRBV6-1 | 13 | ASSESQGANSPLH
TRBV6-5 | 12 | ASYQRLNYNEQF
TRBV7-6 | 11 | AILQGTAGELF
TRBV7-9 | 12 | ASSFSGLASEQF
TRBV9 | 13 | ASSGTRGDRYGYT
TRBV7-2 | 15 | ASSLFFGRMNTGELF
TRBV18 | 13 | ASSPRDRGNSPLH
TRBV30 | 12 | AWSSPPGKDGYT
TRBV6-4 | 13 | ASMGQGMAGNTIY
TRBV6-5 | 13 | ASSRGQGGNQPQH
TRBV5-1 | 13 | ASYPGQEYTDTQY
TRBV2 | 13 | ASRERTGDDKEQF
TRBV5-4 | 13 | ASTSGGASNYEQY
TRBV7-9 | 12 | ASSGPPHTDTQY
TRBV5-1 | 13 | ASSLGGQEQETQY
TRBV19 | 12 | ASSRWGVGTEAF
TRBV10-3 | 10 | AIRMEGQPQH
TRBV5-4 | 12 | ASSSTRQGDGYT
TRBV13 | 11 | ASSSGLIYEQY
TRBV19 | 12 | ASRRDVYSYEQY
TRBV19 | 15 | ASSRSDRRFSGNTIY
TRBV19 | 15 | ASSPPTGTGDTGELF
TRBV4-3 | 13 | ASSQDTQAANGYT
TRBV30 | 14 | AWSGSVGQLNQPQH
TRBV7-9 | 13 | ASISQGRMGTEAF
TRBV6-6 | 14 | ASTIPVQGGNEKLF
TRBV5-1 | 11 | ATRGGRDTEAF
TRBV7-9 | 11 | ASTPMAYTEAF
TRBV9 | 12 | ASSVNSYTGELF
TRBV3-1/TRBV3-2 | 13 | ASSQVQGYGNTIY
TRBV13 | 12 | ASSLGSKGNTIY
TRBV6-5 | 11 | ASSYSETREQY
TRBV19 | 13 | ASSTKDYSYNEQF
TRBV7-9 | 16 | ASSLSGTGASSGNTIY
TRBV27 | 11 | ATRLSRNTEAF
TRBV7-9 | 15 | ASSLDDRMISGNTIY
TRBV6-5 | 13 | ASSYSNSGGTEAF
TRBV19 | 11 | ASSIYGRETQY
TRBV24-1 | 12 | ATSDPRGPETQY
TRBV4-1 | 12 | ASSIDPGLETQY
TRBV10-2 | 13 | ASSEPFTFGETQY
TRBV10-3 | 16 | AISPDRDAGPGTDTQY
TRBV5-1 | 13 | ASSETTGSGNTIY
TRBV27 | 10 | ASRGSYTEAF
TRBV19 | 13 | ASSSTGGVREGYT
TRBV7-8 | 14 | ASSFPTGEGTDTQY
TRBV11-2 | 14 | ASSSRDRGLGDTQY
TRBV6-5 | 12 | ASRILDSSYEQY
TRBV6-1 | 14 | ASSGRGGENQETQY
TRBV18 | 11 | ASSPRENTEAF
TRBV7-9 | 13 | ASSKADRPSYEQY
TRBV3-1/TRBV3-2 | 14 | ASSRTAVQRGETQY